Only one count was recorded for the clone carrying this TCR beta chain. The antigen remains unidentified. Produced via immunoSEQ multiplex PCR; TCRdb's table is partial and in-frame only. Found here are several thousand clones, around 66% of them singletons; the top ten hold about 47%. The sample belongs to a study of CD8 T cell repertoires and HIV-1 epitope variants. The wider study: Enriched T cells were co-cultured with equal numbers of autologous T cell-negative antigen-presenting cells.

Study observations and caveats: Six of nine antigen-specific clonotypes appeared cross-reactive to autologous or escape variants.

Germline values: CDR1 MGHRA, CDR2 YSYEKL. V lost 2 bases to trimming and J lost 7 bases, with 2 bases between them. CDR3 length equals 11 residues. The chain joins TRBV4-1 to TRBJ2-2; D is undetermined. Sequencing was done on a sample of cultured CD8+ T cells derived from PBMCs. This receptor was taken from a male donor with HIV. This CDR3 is CASSQIGELFF. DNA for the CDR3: TGCGCCAGCAGCCAAATCGGGGAGCTGTTTTTT.